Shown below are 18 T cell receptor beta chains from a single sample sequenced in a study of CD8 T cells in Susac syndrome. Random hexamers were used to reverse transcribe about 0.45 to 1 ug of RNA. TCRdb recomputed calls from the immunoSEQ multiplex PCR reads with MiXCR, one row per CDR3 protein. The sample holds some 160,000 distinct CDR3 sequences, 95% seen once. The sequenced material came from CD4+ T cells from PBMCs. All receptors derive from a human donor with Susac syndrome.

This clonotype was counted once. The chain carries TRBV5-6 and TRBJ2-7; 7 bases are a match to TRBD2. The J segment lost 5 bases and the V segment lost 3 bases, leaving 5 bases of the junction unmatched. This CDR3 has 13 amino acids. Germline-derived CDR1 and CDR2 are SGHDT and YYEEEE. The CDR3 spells CASSSLAAHEQYF. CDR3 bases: TGTGCCAGCAGCTCCCTAGCGGCCCACGAGCAGTACTTC.

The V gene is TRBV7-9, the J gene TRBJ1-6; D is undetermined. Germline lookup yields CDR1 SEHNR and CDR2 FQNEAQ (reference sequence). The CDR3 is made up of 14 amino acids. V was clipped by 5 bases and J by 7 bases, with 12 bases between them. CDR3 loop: CASSDPGGNSPLHF. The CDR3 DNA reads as TGTGCCAGCAGCGACCCAGGTGGCAATTCACCCCTCCACTTT.

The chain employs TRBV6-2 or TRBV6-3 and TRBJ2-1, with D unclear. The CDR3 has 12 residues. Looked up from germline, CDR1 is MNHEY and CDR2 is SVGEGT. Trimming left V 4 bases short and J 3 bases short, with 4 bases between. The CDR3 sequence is CASSWDYNEQFF. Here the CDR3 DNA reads TGTGCCAGCAGTTGGGACTACAATGAGCAGTTCTTC.

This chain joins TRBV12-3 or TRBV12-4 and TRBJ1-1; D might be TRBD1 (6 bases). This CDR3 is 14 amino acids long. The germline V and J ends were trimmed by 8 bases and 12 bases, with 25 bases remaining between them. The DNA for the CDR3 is TGTGCCAGCGTACTTCAGGGGCATACAGGGATGTCTTTCTTT. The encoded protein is CASVLQGHTGMSFF.

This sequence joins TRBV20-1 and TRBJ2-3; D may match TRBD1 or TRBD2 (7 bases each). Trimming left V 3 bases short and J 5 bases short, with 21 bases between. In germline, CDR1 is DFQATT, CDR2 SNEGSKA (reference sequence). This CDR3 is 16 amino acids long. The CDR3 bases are TGCAGTGCTAGCCTAGGGAGGGGGCTTGTCGGAGATACGCAGTATTTT. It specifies CSASLGRGLVGDTQYF.

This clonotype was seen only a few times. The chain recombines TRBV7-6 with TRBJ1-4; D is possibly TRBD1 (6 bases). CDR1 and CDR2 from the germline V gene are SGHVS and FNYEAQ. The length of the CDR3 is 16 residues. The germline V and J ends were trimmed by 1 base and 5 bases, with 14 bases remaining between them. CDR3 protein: CASSLGRGITNEKLFF. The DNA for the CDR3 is TGTGCCAGCAGCTTAGGCAGGGGAATAACCAATGAAAAACTGTTTTTT.

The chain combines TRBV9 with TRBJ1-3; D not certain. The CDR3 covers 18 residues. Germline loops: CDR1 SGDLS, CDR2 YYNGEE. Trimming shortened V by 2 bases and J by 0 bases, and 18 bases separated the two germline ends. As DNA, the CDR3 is TGTGCCAGCAGCGTTGAGGATCGGGCCCCTAACTCTGGAAACACCATATATTTT. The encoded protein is CASSVEDRAPNSGNTIYF.

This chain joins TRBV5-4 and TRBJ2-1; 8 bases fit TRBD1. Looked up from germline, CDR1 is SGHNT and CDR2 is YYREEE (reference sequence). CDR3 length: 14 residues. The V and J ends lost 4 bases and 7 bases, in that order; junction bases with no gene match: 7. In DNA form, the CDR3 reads TGTGCCAGCAGCCTACCGACAGGGGTGAATGAGCAGTTCTTC. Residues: CASSLPTGVNEQFF.

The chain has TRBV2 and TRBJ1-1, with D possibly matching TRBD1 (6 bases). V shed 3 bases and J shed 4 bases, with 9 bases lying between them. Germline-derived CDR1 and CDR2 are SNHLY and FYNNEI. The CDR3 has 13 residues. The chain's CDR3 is CASSDNRATEAFF. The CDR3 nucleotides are TGTGCCAGCAGTGATAACAGGGCCACTGAAGCTTTCTTT.

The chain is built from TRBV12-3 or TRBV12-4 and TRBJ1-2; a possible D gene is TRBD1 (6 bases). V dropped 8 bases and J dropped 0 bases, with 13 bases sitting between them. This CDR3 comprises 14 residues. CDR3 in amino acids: CASSWTAPNYGYTF. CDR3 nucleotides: TGTGCCAGCTCCTGGACAGCGCCTAACTATGGCTACACCTTC.

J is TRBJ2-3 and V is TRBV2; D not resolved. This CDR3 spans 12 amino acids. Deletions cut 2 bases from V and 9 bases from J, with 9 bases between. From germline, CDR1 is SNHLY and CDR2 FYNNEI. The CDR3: CASSEPEGTQYF. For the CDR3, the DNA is TGTGCCAGCAGTGAACCGGAAGGAACGCAGTATTTT.

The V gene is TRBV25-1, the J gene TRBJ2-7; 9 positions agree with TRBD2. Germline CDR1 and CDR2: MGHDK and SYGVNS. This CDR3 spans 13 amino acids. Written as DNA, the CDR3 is TGTGTCACCGCTAGACTAGCGGCAGGAGAGCAGTACTTC. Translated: CVTARLAAGEQYF.

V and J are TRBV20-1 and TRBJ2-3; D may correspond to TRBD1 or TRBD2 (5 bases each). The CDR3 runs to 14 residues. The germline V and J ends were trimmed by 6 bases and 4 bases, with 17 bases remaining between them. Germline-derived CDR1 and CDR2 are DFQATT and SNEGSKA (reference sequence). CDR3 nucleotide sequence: TGCAGTGCAAGCGGACACGCGCGGTCAGATACGCAGTATTTT. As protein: CSASGHARSDTQYF.

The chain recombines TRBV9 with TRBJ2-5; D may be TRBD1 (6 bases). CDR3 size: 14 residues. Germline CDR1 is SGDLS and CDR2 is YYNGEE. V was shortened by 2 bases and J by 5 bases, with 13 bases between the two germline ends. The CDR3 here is CASSVEWGHETQYF. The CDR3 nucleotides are TGTGCCAGCAGCGTTGAGTGGGGACACGAGACCCAGTACTTC.

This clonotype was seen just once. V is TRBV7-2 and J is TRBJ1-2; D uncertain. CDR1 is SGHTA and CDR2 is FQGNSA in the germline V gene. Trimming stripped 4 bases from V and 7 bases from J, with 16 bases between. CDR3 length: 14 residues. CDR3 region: CASSYSAKQGGYTF. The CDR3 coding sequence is TGTGCCAGCAGCTACTCGGCCAAGCAAGGTGGCTACACCTTC.

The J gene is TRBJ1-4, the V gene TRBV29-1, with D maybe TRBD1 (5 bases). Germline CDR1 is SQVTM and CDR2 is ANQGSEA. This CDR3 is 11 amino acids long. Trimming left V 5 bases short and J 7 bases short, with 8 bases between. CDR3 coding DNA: TGCAGCGTTCGGGACGGTGAAAAACTGTTTTTT. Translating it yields CSVRDGEKLFF.

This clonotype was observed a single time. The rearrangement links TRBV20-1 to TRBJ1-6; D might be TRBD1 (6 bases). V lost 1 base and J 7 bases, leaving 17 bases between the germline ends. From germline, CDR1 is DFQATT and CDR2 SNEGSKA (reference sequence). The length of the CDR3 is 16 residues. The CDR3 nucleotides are TGCAGTGCTAGAGTAACCGGGACAACGCGGAATTCACCCCTCCACTTT. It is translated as CSARVTGTTRNSPLHF.

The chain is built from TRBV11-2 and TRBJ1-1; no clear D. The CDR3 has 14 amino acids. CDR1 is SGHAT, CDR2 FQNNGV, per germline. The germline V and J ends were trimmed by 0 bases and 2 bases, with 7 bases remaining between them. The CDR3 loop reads CASSLESQNTEAFF. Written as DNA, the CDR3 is TGTGCCAGCAGCTTAGAATCCCAAAACACTGAAGCTTTCTTT.